The 22 T cell receptor beta chains below all came from one sample that was sequenced in a study of T-cell reconstitution after alpha-beta-depleted transplantation in children. The TCRbeta library incorporated unique molecular identifiers. TCRdb fed the PCR reads into MiXCR, producing one record per CDR3 protein. The sample has some 600,000 distinct CDR3 sequences, approximately 12% seen once. Here the sequenced sample was PBMCs, mostly from graft donor cells, taken 360 days after TCRalphabeta/CD19-depleted stem cell transplant. All receptors derive from a male patient under 18 who had a stem cell transplant for acute myeloid leukemia, so the T cells may come from the graft donor.

Only a few counts were recorded for this clonotype. The chain has TRBV10-3 and TRBJ2-5; D ambiguous. The CDR3 runs 14 residues. Trimming shortened V by 2 bases and J by 5 bases, and 12 bases separated the two germline ends. Germline lookup yields CDR1 ENHRY and CDR2 SYGVKD. CDR3: CAISERSDGETQYF. The CDR3 DNA follows: TGTGCCATCAGTGAGAGGTCCGACGGGGAGACCCAGTACTTC.

The chain has TRBV28 and TRBJ1-4; 7 nucleotides align to TRBD1. The CDR3 totals 15 residues. Germline trimming cut 4 bases from V and 8 bases from J; bases unmatched to any gene: 10. Germline lookup yields CDR1 MDHEN and CDR2 SYDVKM. The CDR3 reads CASSSPTGMTEKLFF. The CDR3 nucleotides are TGTGCCAGCAGTTCACCGACAGGGATGACCGAAAAACTGTTTTTT. The full variable domain, its missing parts supplied by reference TRBV28 and TRBJ1-4, is DVKVTQSSRYLVKRTGEKVFLECVQDMDHENMFWYRQDPGLGLRLIYFSYDVKMKEKGDIPEGYSVSREKKERFSLILESASTNQTSMYLCASSSPTGMTEKLFFGSGTQLSVL.

The DNA for the CDR3 is TGCAGTGCGAGTCTCGGGGTTACACTGAAGGTTTTGTGGGCTGAAGCTTTCTTT. The encoded protein is CSASLGVTLKVLWAEAFF. The chain employs TRBV20-1 and TRBJ1-1; no firm D call. This CDR3 comprises 18 residues. With 6 bases removed from V and 6 bases from J, the gap between germline ends came to 32 bases. The V gene's germline CDR1 is DFQATT and CDR2 SNEGSKA (reference sequence).

This clonotype was detected many times. The gene calls are TRBV29-1 and TRBJ2-3; TRBD2 matches at 10 bases. Germline V CDR1 and CDR2: SQVTM, ANQGSEA. This CDR3 is built from 12 residues. The trim removed 5 bases at V and 6 bases at J, leaving 2 bases unmatched. CDR3 loop: CSVTSGIDTQYF. CDR3 sequence (DNA): TGCAGCGTTACTAGCGGGATTGATACGCAGTATTTT.

At least ten counts were recorded for this clonotype. The chain links TRBV4-3 to TRBJ2-7; no reliable D call. V lost 1 base and J 5 bases, leaving 12 bases between the germline ends. CDR1 is LGHNA, CDR2 YSLEER, per germline. The CDR3 contains 14 residues. The CDR3 here is CASSQVSYRDEQYF. The CDR3 coding sequence is TGCGCCAGCAGCCAAGTAAGTTACCGGGACGAGCAGTACTTC.

The CDR3 nucleotides read TGCGCCAGCAGCCAGGATGAAGCGGGGGGGCAAGAGACCCAGTACTTC. Its translation is CASSQDEAGGQETQYF. The chain uses TRBV4-1 and TRBJ2-5, with 10 nucleotides matching TRBD2. The CDR3 sequence is 16 residues long. The germline gives CDR1 MGHRA, CDR2 YSYEKL. J lost 2 bases, V lost 3 bases, and 6 bases had no gene match.

This clonotype was seen only a few times. V and J are TRBV5-6 and TRBJ1-1; D not certain. Trimming took off 4 bases at V and 6 bases at J, with 19 bases between the two ends. The germline CDR1 and CDR2 sequences are SGHDT and YYEEEE. The CDR3 is 15 residues long. CDR3: CASSGRGSSRAEAFF. CDR3 nucleotide sequence: TGTGCCAGCAGCGGTCGAGGATCATCTAGGGCTGAAGCTTTCTTT.

The rearrangement links TRBV20-1 to TRBJ2-7; tentative D call: TRBD2 (5 bases). The V and J ends lost 3 bases and 2 bases respectively, with 17 bases between them. The CDR3 covers 15 residues. CDR1 and CDR2 (germline): DFQATT, SNEGSKA (reference sequence). As DNA, the CDR3 is TGCAGTGCTAGTTCGATAAGCGGTAGAACCTACGAGCAGTACTTC. This translates into CSASSISGRTYEQYF.

This chain uses TRBV9 with TRBJ2-1, with 9 positions matching TRBD2. CDR1 and CDR2 from the germline V gene are SGDLS and YYNGEE. V was pared by 0 bases and J by 8 bases, with 9 bases of the junction left unmatched. CDR3 size: 16 residues. The chain's CDR3 is CASSVGPSGRLYEQFF. The CDR3 coding sequence is TGTGCCAGCAGCGTAGGTCCCAGCGGGAGGTTGTATGAGCAGTTCTTC.

The V call is TRBV28, the J call TRBJ2-1; TRBD2 might be the D (7 bases). Trimming took 3 bases from V and 15 from J, leaving 18 bases between them. The length of the CDR3 is 13 residues. Germline CDR1 reads MDHEN; CDR2 reads SYDVKM. The CDR3, as DNA: TGTGCCAGCAGTTTGGGAGCGGGACAAACTCCGTTCTTC. Translating gives CASSLGAGQTPFF. The full variable domain, its missing parts supplied by reference TRBV28 and TRBJ2-1, is DVKVTQSSRYLVKRTGEKVFLECVQDMDHENMFWYRQDPGLGLRLIYFSYDVKMKEKGDIPEGYSVSREKKERFSLILESASTNQTSMYLCASSLGAGQTPFFGPGTRLTVL.

This clonotype has at least ten counts. The V gene is TRBV7-3, the J gene TRBJ2-3, with 12 bases identical to TRBD2. Germline CDR1 reads SGHTA; CDR2 reads FQGTGA. V dropped 6 bases and J dropped 5; count of bases not matched to a gene: 3. The CDR3 is 14 residues long. This chain's CDR3 is CASSTSGRLDTQYF. The CDR3 DNA sequence: TGTGCCAGCAGTACTAGCGGGAGGTTAGATACGCAGTATTTT.

Many counts were recorded for this clonotype. The rearrangement joins TRBV20-1 to TRBJ2-7; TRBD2 aligns across 7 bases. V lost 5 bases and J lost 3; bases outside the gene matches: 7. There are 13 residues in the CDR3. The V gene's germline CDR1 is DFQATT and CDR2 SNEGSKA (reference sequence). The CDR3 coding sequence is TGCAGTGCTGAATCCGGGACTAACTACGAGCAGTACTTC. It translates to CSAESGTNYEQYF.

Only a few counts were recorded for this clonotype. The rearrangement links TRBV7-6 to TRBJ2-3; unclear D gene. This CDR3 is 13 amino acids long. V lost 4 bases and J lost 10, with 15 bases in between. Germline loops: CDR1 SGHVS, CDR2 FNYEAQ. CDR3 in amino acids: CASSSRVDVSQYF. CDR3 nucleotide sequence: TGTGCCAGCAGCTCCCGAGTGGACGTGTCGCAGTATTTT.

This clonotype was counted many times. The V gene is TRBV27, the J gene TRBJ2-1; TRBD2 might be the D (5 bases). V lost 6 bases, J lost 9 bases, and 15 bases lay in between. This CDR3 has 13 residues. CDR1 MNHEY and CDR2 SMNVEV come from the germline V gene (reference sequence). CDR3 sequence reads: CASRTPGIGEQFF. CDR3 DNA: TGTGCCAGCAGAACACCGGGAATAGGTGAGCAGTTCTTC.

This chain uses TRBV7-9 with TRBJ2-1, with D hard to call. This CDR3 is built from 12 residues. CDR1 is SEHNR and CDR2 is FQNEAQ in the germline V gene (reference sequence). Deletions cut 2 bases from V and 6 bases from J, with 5 bases between. CDR3 region: CASSLIVNEQFF. In DNA form, the CDR3 reads TGTGCCAGCAGCTTAATAGTCAATGAGCAGTTCTTC.

The chain links TRBV4-3 to TRBJ2-1; no clear D gene. The CDR3 is 12 amino acids. V was shortened by 4 bases and J by 12 bases, with 13 bases between the two germline ends. Germline V lookup: CDR1 LGHNA, CDR2 YSLEER. CDR3 region: CASSPPSPVQFF. In DNA, the CDR3 is TGCGCCAGCAGCCCCCCTTCACCTGTGCAGTTCTTC.

V and J are TRBV11-1 and TRBJ2-2; 14 bases align to TRBD2. The ends lost 3 bases at V and 1 base at J; junction bases unmatched: 13. Per the germline V gene, CDR1 is SGHAT and CDR2 is FQDESV (reference sequence). The CDR3 loop spans 21 amino acids. CDR3 loop: CASSFSQGLAGALQNTGELFF. CDR3 in DNA: TGTGCCAGCAGCTTCAGCCAGGGACTAGCGGGAGCCTTACAGAACACCGGGGAGCTGTTTTTT.

This clonotype has a handful of counts. The gene calls are TRBV28 and TRBJ2-2; D unclear. Germline CDR1 and CDR2: MDHEN and SYDVKM. V was cut by 7 bases and J by 1 base, with 22 bases left in between. The CDR3 length is 18 residues. CDR3 amino acids: CASTSLPSMTENTGELFF. CDR3 nucleotide sequence: TGTGCCAGCACCTCTCTACCATCTATGACTGAGAACACCGGGGAGCTGTTTTTT.

The chain has TRBV5-1 and TRBJ2-7; D not resolved. The CDR3 extends over 16 amino acids. V shed 4 bases and J shed 5 bases, with 22 bases lying between them. CDR1 and CDR2 from the germline V gene are SGHRS and YFSETQ. The CDR3 loop is CASSLESPLGWDEQYF. CDR3 nucleotides: TGCGCCAGCAGCCTCGAAAGCCCTTTGGGGTGGGACGAGCAGTACTTC.

The chain is built from TRBV27 and TRBJ2-7; 10 bases align to TRBD2. CDR3 size: 18 residues. Germline lookup yields CDR1 MNHEY and CDR2 SMNVEV (reference sequence). The J segment lost 1 base and the V segment lost 8 bases, leaving 17 bases of the junction unmatched. CDR3 sequence: CASGRLAGPRGVSYEQYF. CDR3 nucleotides: TGTGCCAGCGGGAGACTAGCGGGCCCCCGAGGGGTTTCCTACGAGCAGTACTTC.

The rearrangement links TRBV5-1 to TRBJ2-1; D possibly corresponds to TRBD1 (6 bases). CDR1 is SGHRS and CDR2 is YFSETQ in the germline V gene. The V and J ends lost 0 bases and 8 bases respectively, with 15 bases between them. The length of the CDR3 is 15 residues. The DNA of the CDR3 is TGCGCCAGCAGCTTGGAGGGGGTTCACGGGGATGAGCAGTTCTTC. It is translated as CASSLEGVHGDEQFF.

A few counts support this clonotype. The chain is built from TRBV12-3 or TRBV12-4 and TRBJ2-7; 8 nucleotides line up with TRBD2. This CDR3 comprises 17 residues. With V trimmed by 3 bases and J by 2 bases, 12 bases remained unmatched. As DNA, the CDR3 is TGTGCCAGCAGTTTTAATAGCGGGAAATTGAGGCCCTACGAGCAGTACTTC. Translating gives CASSFNSGKLRPYEQYF.